The clone carrying this T cell receptor (beta chain) was recorded at least ten times. The entry originates in a study of T cell repertoires in cytomegalovirus infection. CDR1 and CDR2 from the germline V gene are DFQATT and SNEGSKA (reference sequence). CDR3 length equals 14 residues. V lost 5 bases and J 2 bases, leaving 14 bases between the germline ends. Each CDR3 protein is one row after TCRdb ran MiXCR on the reads. This table holds roughly 250,000 distinct CDR3 sequences, approximately 22% found once. The V gene is TRBV20-1, the J gene TRBJ2-3, with a tentative D call TRBD1 (5 bases). The TCR comes from a human donor in good health (CMV status not recorded). Some clones in this sample may be carry-over from other donors' samples. Sequencing was done on a sample of CD8+ T cells from PBMCs. The CDR3 is CSAHRQTATDTQYF. In DNA form, the CDR3 reads TGCAGTGCTCACCGACAGACAGCCACAGATACGCAGTATTTT.